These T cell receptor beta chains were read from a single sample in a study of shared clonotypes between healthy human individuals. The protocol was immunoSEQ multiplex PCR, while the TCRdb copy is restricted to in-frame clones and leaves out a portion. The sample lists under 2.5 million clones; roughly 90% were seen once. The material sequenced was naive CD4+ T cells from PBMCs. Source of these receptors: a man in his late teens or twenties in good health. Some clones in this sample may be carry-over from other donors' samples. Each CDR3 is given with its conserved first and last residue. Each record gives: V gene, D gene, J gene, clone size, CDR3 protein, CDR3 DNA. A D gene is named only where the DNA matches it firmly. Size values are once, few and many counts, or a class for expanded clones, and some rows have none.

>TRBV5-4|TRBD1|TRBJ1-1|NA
CASSLAGGETEAFF
TGTGCCAGCAGCTTGGCAGGGGGCGAGACTGAAGCTTTCTTT
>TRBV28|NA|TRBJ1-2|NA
CASTPGARTPYGYTF
TGTGCCAGCACCCCCGGGGCACGAACTCCCTATGGCTACACCTTC
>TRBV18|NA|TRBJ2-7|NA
CASSTGGPNSYEQYF
TGTGCCAGCTCAACTGGGGGACCCAATTCCTACGAGCAGTACTTC
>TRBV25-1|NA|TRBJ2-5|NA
CASSVPGISETQYF
TGTGCCAGCAGTGTCCCAGGGATCAGCGAGACCCAGTACTTC
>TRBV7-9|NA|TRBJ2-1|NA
CASTENLELEQFF
TGTGCCAGCACCGAGAATCTAGAACTCGAGCAGTTCTTC
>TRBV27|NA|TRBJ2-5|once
CASSPTGPWETQYF
TGTGCCAGCAGTCCGACAGGACCATGGGAGACCCAGTACTTC
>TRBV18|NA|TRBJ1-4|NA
CASSPPGREKLFF
TGTGCCAGCTCACCCCCCGGGAGGGAAAAACTGTTTTTT
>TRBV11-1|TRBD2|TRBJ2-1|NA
CASSLATGTSVYNEQFF
TGTGCCAGCAGCTTAGCCACCGGGACTAGCGTATACAATGAGCAGTTCTTC
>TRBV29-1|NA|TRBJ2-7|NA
CSVTPLLASAEQYF
TGCAGCGTTACCCCCCTCTTAGCGAGCGCCGAGCAGTACTTC
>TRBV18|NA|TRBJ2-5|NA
CASSPPQVETQYF
TGTGCCAGCTCACCACCGCAGGTGGAGACCCAGTACTTC
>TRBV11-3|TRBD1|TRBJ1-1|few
CASSSQGATEAFF
TGTGCCAGCAGCTCACAGGGGGCCACTGAAGCTTTCTTT
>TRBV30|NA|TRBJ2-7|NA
CAWSQGLGYEQYF
TGTGCCTGGAGTCAAGGACTGGGCTACGAGCAGTACTTC
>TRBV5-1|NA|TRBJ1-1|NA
CASSQRGAPTEAFF
TGCGCCAGCAGCCAAAGGGGGGCCCCAACTGAAGCTTTCTTT
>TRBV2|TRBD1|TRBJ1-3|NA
CARGGLGNTIYF
TGTGCCAGAGGGGGCCTTGGAAACACCATATATTTT
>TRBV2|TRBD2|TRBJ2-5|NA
CATRGLAGERAQYF
TGTGCCACCCGCGGATTAGCGGGAGAGAGGGCCCAGTACTTC
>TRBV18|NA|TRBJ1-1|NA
CASSPIQQNTEAFF
TGTGCCAGCTCACCGATACAGCAGAACACTGAAGCTTTCTTT
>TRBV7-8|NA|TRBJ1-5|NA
CASSISSTAYSNQPQHF
TGTGCCAGCAGCATATCTAGTACAGCCTATAGCAATCAGCCCCAGCATTTT
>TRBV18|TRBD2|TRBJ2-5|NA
CASSPMAGLAGLWETQYF
TGTGCCAGCTCACCAATGGCGGGACTAGCGGGGCTCTGGGAGACCCAGTACTTC
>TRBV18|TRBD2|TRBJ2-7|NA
CASSLERREGEQYF
TGTGCCAGCTCACTCGAGCGGCGGGAGGGCGAGCAGTACTTC
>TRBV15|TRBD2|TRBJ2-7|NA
CATSARLTSGAEREYF
TGTGCCACCAGCGCCCGACTGACTAGCGGGGCTGAAAGGGAGTACTTC
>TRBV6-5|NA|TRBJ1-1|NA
CASSYSDPRRAFF
TGTGCCAGCAGTTACTCGGATCCGCGAAGAGCTTTCTTT
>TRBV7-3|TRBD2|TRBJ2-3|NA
CASSQGLAGTDTQYF
TGTGCCAGCAGCCAGGGACTAGCGGGCACAGATACGCAGTATTTT
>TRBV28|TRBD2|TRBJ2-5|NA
CASSSSGSVPAQETQYF
TGTGCCAGCAGTTCTAGCGGGAGCGTTCCGGCTCAAGAGACCCAGTACTTC
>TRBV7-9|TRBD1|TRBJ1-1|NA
CASSTTGEGTEAFF
TGTGCCAGCAGCACAACAGGGGAGGGCACTGAAGCTTTCTTT
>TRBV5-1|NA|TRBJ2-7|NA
CASSLAWGPYEQYF
TGCGCCAGCAGCTTGGCGTGGGGACCCTACGAGCAGTACTTC
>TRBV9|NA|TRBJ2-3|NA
CASSVEASHTDTQYF
TGTGCCAGCAGCGTAGAGGCTTCTCACACAGATACGCAGTATTTT
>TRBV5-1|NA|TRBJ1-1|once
CASSLAFGGTEAFF
TGCGCCAGCAGCTTGGCGTTCGGGGGTACTGAAGCTTTCTTT
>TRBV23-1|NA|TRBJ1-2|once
CASSTGRTNYGYTF
TGCGCCAGCAGTACAGGGCGTACTAACTATGGCTACACCTTC
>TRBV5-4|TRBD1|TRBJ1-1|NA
CASSFYRGVTEAFF
TGTGCCAGCAGCTTCTACAGGGGAGTCACTGAAGCTTTCTTT
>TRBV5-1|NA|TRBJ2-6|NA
CASSLGSSGANVLTF
TGCGCCAGCAGCTTGGGGTCCTCTGGGGCCAACGTCCTGACTTTC
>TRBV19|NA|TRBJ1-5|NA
CASSPISPQDLRSRPQHF
TGTGCCAGTAGTCCAATCTCCCCCCAGGACCTTAGATCGAGGCCCCAGCATTTT
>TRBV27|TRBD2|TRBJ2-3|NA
CASSQLAGRIDTQYF
TGTGCCAGCAGCCAACTAGCGGGGCGGATAGATACGCAGTATTTT
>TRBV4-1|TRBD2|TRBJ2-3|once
CASRTPSGKDTQYF
TGCGCCAGCAGGACCCCTAGCGGGAAAGATACGCAGTATTTT
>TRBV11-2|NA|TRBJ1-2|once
CASSLGAGNYGYTF
TGTGCCAGCAGCTTAGGGGCAGGGAACTATGGCTACACCTTC
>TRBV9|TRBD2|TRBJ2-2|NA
CASTPRPAGDTGELFF
TGTGCCAGCACCCCCCGCCCAGCGGGAGACACCGGGGAGCTGTTTTTT
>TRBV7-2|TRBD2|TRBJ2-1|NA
CASSLGREGYNEQFF
TGTGCCAGCAGCTTAGGAAGGGAGGGTTACAATGAGCAGTTCTTC
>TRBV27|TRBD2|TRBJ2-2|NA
CASSLRPPGLAGDKNTGELFF
TGTGCCAGCAGTTTACGACCCCCGGGACTAGCGGGAGATAAGAACACCGGGGAGCTGTTTTTT
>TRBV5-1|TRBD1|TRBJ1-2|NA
CASSRIGQGSYGYTF
TGCGCCAGCAGCCGGATCGGACAGGGCTCCTATGGCTACACCTTC
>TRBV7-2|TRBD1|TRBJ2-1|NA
CASGRDRGHYNEQFF
TGTGCCAGCGGCCGGGACAGGGGACACTACAATGAGCAGTTCTTC
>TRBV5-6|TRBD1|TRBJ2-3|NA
CASSLSTGGTDTQYF
TGTGCCAGCAGCTTGTCCACAGGGGGCACAGATACGCAGTATTTT
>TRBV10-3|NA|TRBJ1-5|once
CAISESAPGAQPQHF
TGTGCCATCAGTGAGTCGGCCCCCGGGGCACAGCCCCAGCATTTT
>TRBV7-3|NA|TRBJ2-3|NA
CASSLGSGTSTDTQYF
TGTGCCAGCAGCTTAGGTTCCGGGACTAGCACAGATACGCAGTATTTT
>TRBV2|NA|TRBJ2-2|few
CASSGGTRTTGELFF
TGTGCCAGCAGTGGCGGGACCCGAACCACCGGGGAGCTGTTTTTT
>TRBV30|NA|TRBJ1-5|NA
CAWSVTPGQPQHF
TGTGCCTGGAGTGTAACCCCAGGTCAGCCCCAGCATTTT
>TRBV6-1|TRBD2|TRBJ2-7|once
CASSVGLLAGGSEQYF
TGTGCCAGCAGTGTAGGTCTACTAGCGGGAGGATCCGAGCAGTACTTC
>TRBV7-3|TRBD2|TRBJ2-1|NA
CASSSQTSGVNEQFF
TGTGCCAGCAGCTCCCAGACTAGCGGGGTTAATGAGCAGTTCTTC
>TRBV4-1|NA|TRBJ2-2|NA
CASSQASPGELFF
TGCGCCAGCAGCCAAGCAAGTCCCGGGGAGCTGTTTTTT
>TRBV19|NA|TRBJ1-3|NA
CASSLNSISSGNTIYF
TGTGCCAGTAGTTTAAACTCTATTAGCTCTGGAAACACCATATATTTT
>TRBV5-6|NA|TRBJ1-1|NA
CASSLIQAANTEAFF
TGTGCCAGCAGCCTAATACAGGCGGCGAACACTGAAGCTTTCTTT
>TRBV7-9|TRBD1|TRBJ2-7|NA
CASTPGQESHEQYF
TGTGCCAGCACCCCAGGACAGGAATCCCACGAGCAGTACTTC
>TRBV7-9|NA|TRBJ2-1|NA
CASSRWGVTHNEQFF
TGTGCCAGCAGTCGATGGGGAGTCACCCACAATGAGCAGTTCTTC
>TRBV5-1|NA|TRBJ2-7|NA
CASRGAINYEQYF
TGCGCCAGCAGGGGAGCGATCAACTACGAGCAGTACTTC
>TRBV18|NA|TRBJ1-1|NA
CASSLGVSENTEAFF
TGTGCCAGCTCACTAGGGGTGAGCGAGAACACTGAAGCTTTCTTT
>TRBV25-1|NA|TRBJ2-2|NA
CASSGPRGAGTGELFF
TGTGCCAGCAGTGGACCCCGGGGGGCAGGCACCGGGGAGCTGTTTTTT
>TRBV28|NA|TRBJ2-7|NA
CASSLLVGEQYF
TGTGCCAGCAGCCTCTTAGTGGGCGAGCAGTACTTC